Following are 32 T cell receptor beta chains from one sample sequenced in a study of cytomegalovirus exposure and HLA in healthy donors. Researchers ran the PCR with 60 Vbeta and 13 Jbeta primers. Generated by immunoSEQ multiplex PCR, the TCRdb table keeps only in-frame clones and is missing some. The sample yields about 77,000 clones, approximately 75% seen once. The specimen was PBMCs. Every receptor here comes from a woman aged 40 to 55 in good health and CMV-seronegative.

In nucleotides, the CDR3 is TGTGCCTCAACAGGGGTCAATGGCTACACCTTC. Its protein product is CASTGVNGYTF. V gene TRBV2 combines with J gene TRBJ1-2; 7 nucleotides align to TRBD1. The germline CDR1 and CDR2 sequences are SNHLY and FYNNEI. The CDR3 totals 11 residues. V lost 11 bases, J lost 6 bases, and 6 bases stayed unmatched.

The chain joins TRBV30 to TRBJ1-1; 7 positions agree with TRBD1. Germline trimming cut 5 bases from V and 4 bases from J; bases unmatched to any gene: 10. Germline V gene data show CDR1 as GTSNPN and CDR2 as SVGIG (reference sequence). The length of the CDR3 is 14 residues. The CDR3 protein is CAWGKRGQVTEAFF. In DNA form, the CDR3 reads TGTGCCTGGGGGAAGAGGGGGCAGGTCACTGAAGCTTTCTTT.

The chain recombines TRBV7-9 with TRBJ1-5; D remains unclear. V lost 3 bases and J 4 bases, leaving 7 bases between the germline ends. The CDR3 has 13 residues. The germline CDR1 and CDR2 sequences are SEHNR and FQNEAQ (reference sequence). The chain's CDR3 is CASSFGENQPQHF. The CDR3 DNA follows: TGTGCCAGCAGCTTTGGGGAGAATCAGCCCCAGCATTTT.

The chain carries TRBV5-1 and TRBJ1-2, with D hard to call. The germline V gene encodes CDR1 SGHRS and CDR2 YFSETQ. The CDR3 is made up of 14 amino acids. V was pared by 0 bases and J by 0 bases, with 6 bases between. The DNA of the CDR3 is TGCGCCAGCAGCTTGGTCCAGGCTAACTATGGCTACACCTTC. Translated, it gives CASSLVQANYGYTF. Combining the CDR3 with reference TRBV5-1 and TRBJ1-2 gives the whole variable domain KAGVTQTPRYLIKTRGQQVTLSCSPISGHRSVSWYQQTPGQGLQFLFEYFSETQRNKGNFPGRFSGRQFSNSRSEMNVSTLELGDSALYLCASSLVQANYGYTFGSGTRLTVV.

The CDR3 region is CASSDGVANTEAFF. CDR3 coding DNA: TGTGCCAGCAGTGACGGGGTGGCGAACACTGAAGCTTTCTTT. The V call is TRBV25-1, the J call TRBJ1-1; no clear D gene. Trimming shortened V by 3 bases and J by 1 base, and 9 bases separated the two germline ends. This CDR3 comprises 14 residues. Germline V gives CDR1 MGHDK, CDR2 SYGVNS.

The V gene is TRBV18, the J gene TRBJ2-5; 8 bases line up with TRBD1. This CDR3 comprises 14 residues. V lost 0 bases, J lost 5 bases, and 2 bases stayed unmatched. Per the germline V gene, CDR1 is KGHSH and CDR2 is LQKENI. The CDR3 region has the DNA TGTGCCAGCTCACCACCGACAGGGGCGGAGACCCAGTACTTC. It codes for CASSPPTGAETQYF.

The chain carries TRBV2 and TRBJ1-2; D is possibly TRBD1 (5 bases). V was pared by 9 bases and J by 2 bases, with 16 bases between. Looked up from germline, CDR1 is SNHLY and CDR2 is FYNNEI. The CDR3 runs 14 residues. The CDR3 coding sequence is TGTGCCAGTCGTGGGCGCGGGGGGAACTATGGCTACACCTTC. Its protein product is CASRGRGGNYGYTF.

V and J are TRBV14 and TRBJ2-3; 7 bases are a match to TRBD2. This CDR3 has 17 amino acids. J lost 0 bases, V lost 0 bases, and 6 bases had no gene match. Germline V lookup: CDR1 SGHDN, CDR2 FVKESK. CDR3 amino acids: CASSQDRLAESTDTQYF. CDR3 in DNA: TGTGCCAGCAGCCAAGATCGGCTAGCGGAGAGCACAGATACGCAGTATTTT. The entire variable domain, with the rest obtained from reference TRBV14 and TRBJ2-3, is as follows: EAGVTQFPSHSVIEKGQTVTLRCDPISGHDNLYWYRRVMGKEIKFLLHFVKESKQDESGMPNNRFLAERTGGTYSTLKVQPAELEDSGVYFCASSQDRLAESTDTQYFGPGTRLTVL.

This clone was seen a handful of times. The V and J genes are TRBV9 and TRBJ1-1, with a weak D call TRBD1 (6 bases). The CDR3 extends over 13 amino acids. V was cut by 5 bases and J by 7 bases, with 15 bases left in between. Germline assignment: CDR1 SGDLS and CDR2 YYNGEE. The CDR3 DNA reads TGTGCCAGCAGTTACTATGGACAGCGTGAAGCTTTCTTT. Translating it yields CASSYYGQREAFF.

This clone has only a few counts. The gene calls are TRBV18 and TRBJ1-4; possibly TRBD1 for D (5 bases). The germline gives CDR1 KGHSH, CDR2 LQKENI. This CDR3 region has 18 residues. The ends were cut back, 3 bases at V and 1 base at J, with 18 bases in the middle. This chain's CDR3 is CASSPPDTTARTNEKLFF. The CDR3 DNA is TGTGCCAGCTCACCTCCGGACACGACGGCTCGAACTAATGAAAAACTGTTTTTT. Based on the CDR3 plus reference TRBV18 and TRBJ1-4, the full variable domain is NAGVMQNPRHLVRRRGQEARLRCSPMKGHSHVYWYRQLPEEGLKFMVYLQKENIIDESGMPKERFSAEFPKEGPSILRIQQVVRGDSAAYFCASSPPDTTARTNEKLFFGSGTQLSVL.

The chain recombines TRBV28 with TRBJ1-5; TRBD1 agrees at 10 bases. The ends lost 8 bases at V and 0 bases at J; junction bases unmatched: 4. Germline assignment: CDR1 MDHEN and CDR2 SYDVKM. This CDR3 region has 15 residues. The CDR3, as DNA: TGTGCCAGCCGGGACAGGGGAGGTAGCAATCAGCCCCAGCATTTT. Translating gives CASRDRGGSNQPQHF.

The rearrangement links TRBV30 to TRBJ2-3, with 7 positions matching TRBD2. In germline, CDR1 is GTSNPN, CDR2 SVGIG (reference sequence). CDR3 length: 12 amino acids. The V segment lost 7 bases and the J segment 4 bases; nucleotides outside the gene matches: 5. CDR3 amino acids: CASSGMADTQYF. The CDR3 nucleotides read TGTGCCTCGAGCGGGATGGCAGATACGCAGTATTTT.

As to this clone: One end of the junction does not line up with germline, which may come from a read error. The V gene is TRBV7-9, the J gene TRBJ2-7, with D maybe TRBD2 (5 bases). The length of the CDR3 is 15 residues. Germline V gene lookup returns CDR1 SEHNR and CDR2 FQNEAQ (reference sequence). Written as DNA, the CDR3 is TGTTCCAGCAGCTCCCTAACTAGTATTTCAGGCGAGCAGTACTTC. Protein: CSSSSLTSISGEQYF. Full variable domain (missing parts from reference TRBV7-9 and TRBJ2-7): DTGVSQNPRHKITKRGQNVTFRCDPISEHNRLYWYRQTLGQGPEFLTYFQNEAQLEKSRLLSDRFSAERPKGSFSTLEIQRTEQGDSAMYLCSSSSLTSISGEQYFGPGTRLTVT.

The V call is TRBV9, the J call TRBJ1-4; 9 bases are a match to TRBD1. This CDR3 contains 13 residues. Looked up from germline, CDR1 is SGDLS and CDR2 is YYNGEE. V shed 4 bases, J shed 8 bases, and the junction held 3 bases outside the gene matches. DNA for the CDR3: TGTGCCAGCAGCTACGGACAGGGGGAAAAACTGTTTTTT. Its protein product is CASSYGQGEKLFF.

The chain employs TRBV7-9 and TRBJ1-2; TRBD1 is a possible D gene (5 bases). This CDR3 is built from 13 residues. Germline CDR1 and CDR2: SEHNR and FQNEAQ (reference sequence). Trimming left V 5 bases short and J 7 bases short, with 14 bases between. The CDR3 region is CASSRPQGGGYTF. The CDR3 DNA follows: TGTGCCAGCAGCCGCCCGCAGGGAGGTGGCTACACCTTC.

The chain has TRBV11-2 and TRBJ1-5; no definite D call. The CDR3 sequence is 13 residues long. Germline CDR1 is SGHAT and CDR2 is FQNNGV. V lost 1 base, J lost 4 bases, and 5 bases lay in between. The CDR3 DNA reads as TGTGCCAGCAGCTTAGCCCTAAATCAGCCCCAGCATTTT. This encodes CASSLALNQPQHF.

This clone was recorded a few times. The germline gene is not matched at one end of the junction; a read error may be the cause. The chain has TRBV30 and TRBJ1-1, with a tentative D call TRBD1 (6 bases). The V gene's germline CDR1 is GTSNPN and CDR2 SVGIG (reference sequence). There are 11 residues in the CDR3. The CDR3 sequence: CAWSVQPGHHF. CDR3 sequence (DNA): TGTGCCTGGAGTGTACAGCCGGGACACCACTTT.

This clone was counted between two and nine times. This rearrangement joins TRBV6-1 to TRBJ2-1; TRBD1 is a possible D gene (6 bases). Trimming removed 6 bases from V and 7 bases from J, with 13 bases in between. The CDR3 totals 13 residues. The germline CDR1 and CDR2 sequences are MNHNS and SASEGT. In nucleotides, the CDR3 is TGTGCCAGCAGCGAAACAGGGATTAATGAGCAGTTCTTC. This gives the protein CASSETGINEQFF.

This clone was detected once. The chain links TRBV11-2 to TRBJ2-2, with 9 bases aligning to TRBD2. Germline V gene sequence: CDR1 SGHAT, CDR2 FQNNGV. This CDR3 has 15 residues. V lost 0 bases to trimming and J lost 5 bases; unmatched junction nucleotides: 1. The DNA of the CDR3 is TGTGCCAGCAGCTTAGATGGACTAGCGACCGGGGAGCTGTTTTTT. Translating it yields CASSLDGLATGELFF. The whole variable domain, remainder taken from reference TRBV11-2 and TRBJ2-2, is EAGVAQSPRYKIIEKRQSVAFWCNPISGHATLYWYQQILGQGPKLLIQFQNNGVVDDSQLPKDRFSAERLKGVDSTLKIQPAKLEDSAVYLCASSLDGLATGELFFGEGSRLTVL.

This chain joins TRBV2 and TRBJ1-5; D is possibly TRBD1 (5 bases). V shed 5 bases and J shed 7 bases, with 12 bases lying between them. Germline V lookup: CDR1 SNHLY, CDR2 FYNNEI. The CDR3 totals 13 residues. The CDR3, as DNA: TGTGCCAGCAGTACCTCAGGGAGGCAGCCCCAGCATTTT. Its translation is CASSTSGRQPQHF.

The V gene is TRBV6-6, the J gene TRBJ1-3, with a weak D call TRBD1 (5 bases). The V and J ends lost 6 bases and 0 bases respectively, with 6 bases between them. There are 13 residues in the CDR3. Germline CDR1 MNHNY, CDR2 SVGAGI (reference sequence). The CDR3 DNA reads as TGTGCCAGCAGACAGGTCTCTGGAAACACCATATATTTT. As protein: CASRQVSGNTIYF.

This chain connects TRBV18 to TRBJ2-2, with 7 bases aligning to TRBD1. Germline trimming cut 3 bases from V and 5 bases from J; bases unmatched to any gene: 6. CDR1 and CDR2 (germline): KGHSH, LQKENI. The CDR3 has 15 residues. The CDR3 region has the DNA TGTGCCAGCTCACCGAGGGACAGTCAAACCGGGGAGCTGTTTTTT. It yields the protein CASSPRDSQTGELFF.

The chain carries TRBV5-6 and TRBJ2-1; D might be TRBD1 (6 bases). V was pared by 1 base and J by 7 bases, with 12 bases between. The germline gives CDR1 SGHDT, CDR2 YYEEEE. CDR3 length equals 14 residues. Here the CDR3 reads CASSLRGRGNEQFF. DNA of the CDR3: TGTGCCAGCAGCTTGCGGGGAAGGGGGAATGAGCAGTTCTTC.

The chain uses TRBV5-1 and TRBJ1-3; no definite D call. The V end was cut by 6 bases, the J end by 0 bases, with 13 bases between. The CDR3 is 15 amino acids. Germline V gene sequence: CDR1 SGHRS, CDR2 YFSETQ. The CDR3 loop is CASTPSIYSGNTIYF. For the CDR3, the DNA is TGCGCCAGCACCCCGTCGATCTACTCTGGAAACACCATATATTTT.

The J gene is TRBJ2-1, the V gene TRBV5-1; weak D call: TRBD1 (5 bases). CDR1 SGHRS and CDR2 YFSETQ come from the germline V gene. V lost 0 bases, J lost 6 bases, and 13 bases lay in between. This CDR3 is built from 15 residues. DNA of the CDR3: TGCGCCAGCAGCTTGGACAGAGGTAGGGGCAATGAGCAGTTCTTC. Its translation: CASSLDRGRGNEQFF.

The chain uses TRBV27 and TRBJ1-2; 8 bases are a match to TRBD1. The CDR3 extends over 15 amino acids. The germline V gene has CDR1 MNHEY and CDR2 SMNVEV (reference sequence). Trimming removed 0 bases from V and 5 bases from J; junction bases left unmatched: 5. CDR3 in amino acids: CASSLSGQAGYGYTF. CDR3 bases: TGTGCCAGCAGTTTATCGGGACAGGCAGGGTATGGCTACACCTTC.

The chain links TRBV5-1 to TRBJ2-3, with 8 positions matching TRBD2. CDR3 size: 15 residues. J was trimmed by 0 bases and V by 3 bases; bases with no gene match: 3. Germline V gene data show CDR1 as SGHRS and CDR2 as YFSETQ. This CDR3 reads CASSWTSPSTDTQYF. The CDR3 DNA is TGCGCCAGCAGCTGGACTAGCCCAAGCACAGATACGCAGTATTTT.

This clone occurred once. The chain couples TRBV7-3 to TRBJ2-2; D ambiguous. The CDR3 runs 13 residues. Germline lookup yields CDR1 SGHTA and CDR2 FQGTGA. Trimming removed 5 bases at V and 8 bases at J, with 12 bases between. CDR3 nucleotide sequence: TGTGCCAGCAGCCCCCTTCCCCGGGGGGAGCTGTTTTTT. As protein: CASSPLPRGELFF.

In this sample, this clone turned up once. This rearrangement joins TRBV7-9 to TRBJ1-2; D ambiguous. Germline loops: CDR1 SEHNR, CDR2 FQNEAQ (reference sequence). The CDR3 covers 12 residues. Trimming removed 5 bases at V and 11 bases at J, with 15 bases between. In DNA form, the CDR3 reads TGTGCCAGCAGCGACTCCCGGCCTAGGTACACCTTC. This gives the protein CASSDSRPRYTF.

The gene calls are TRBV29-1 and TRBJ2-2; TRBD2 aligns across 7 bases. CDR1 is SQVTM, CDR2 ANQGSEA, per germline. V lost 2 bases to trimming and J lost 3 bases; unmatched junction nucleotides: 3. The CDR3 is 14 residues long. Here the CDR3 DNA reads TGCAGCGTTGAAATAGCGGGTGACACCGGGGAGCTGTTTTTT. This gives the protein CSVEIAGDTGELFF.

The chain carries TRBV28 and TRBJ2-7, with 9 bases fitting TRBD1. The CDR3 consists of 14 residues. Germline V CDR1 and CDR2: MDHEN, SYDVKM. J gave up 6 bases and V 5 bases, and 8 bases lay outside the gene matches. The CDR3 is CASSTGQGFLEQYF. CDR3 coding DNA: TGTGCCAGCAGTACGGGACAGGGATTCCTCGAGCAGTACTTC.

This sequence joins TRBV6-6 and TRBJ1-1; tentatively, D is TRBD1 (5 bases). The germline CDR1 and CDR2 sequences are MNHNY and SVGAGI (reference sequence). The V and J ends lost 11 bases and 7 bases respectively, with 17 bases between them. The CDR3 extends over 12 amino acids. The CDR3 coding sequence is TGTGCCTCCACAGGACCGGGGGGTGAAGCTTTCTTT. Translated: CASTGPGGEAFF.